This is a list of T cell receptor beta chains from one sample in a study of T cell responses to AZD1222 COVID-19 vaccine. The data were produced by immunoSEQ multiplex PCR, yet TCRdb's version contains in-frame clones alone and is incomplete. The data contain 100,000 or so clones, roughly 82% of them seen just once; the ten biggest clones take up 5%. The source was peripheral blood, collected on day 0 of AZD1222 vaccination. Receptors were obtained from an adult in good health. The CDR3 runs from the conserved cysteine through the conserved F or W. The D gene is left open where the match is weak. Rows give clone size only sometimes, using once, few, many, or a class for an expanded clone.

V	J	size	D	DNA	CDR3
TRBV4-2	TRBJ1-2	few	-	TGTGCCAGCAGCCCTCGACAGGATGGACTGAACTATGGCTACACCTTC	CASSPRQDGLNYGYTF
TRBV4-3	TRBJ2-3	-	-	TGCGCCAGCAGCCAAGTCGGCGGTCTCTATACGCAGTATTTT	CASSQVGGLYTQYF
TRBV7-2	TRBJ1-6	-	TRBD1	TGTGCCAGCAGCTTACAAAGGGGACAGGGAAATTCACCCCTCCACTTT	CASSLQRGQGNSPLHF
TRBV6-2/TRBV6-3	TRBJ2-1	-	-	TGTGCCAGCAGTGCGCCCTCTAGGGGCCGGGCTTACAATGAGCAGTTCTTC	CASSAPSRGRAYNEQFF
TRBV4-3	TRBJ1-3	-	-	TGCGCCAGCAGCCAAGATAGGCAGAGCTCTGGAAACACCATATATTTT	CASSQDRQSSGNTIYF
TRBV6-6	TRBJ2-1	-	-	TGTGCCAGCAGACCCGCCGCCACTGCGGGTGAGTTCTTC	CASRPAATAGEFF
TRBV20-1	TRBJ2-2	-	TRBD2	TGCAGTGCTAGTTCGACTAGCGGCACCGGGGAGCTGTTTTTT	CSASSTSGTGELFF
TRBV3-1/TRBV3-2	TRBJ2-3	-	-	TGTGCCAGCAGCCAAGAATATTGGGGACCGCAGTATTTT	CASSQEYWGPQYF
TRBV16	TRBJ1-1	-	-	TGTGCCAGCAGCCAAGTTTCGGGGAACACTGAAGCTTTCTTT	CASSQVSGNTEAFF
TRBV19	TRBJ2-7	-	-	TGTGCCAGTAGTACGGGACACCTCTACGAGCAGTACTTC	CASSTGHLYEQYF
TRBV18	TRBJ2-7	-	TRBD1	TGTGCCAGCTCACCAACGGACAGGGGAAACTACGAGCAGTACTTC	CASSPTDRGNYEQYF
TRBV18	TRBJ1-4	-	-	TGTGCCAGCTCAGCGGGACGTAATGAAAAACTGTTTTTT	CASSAGRNEKLFF
TRBV7-2	TRBJ2-1	-	TRBD2	TGTGCCAGCAGCCCCCTAGCGGGGGGCTACAATGAGCAGTTCTTC	CASSPLAGGYNEQFF
TRBV13	TRBJ2-4	-	-	TGTGCCAGCAGCTTAGGCCTAAGGCAGGGGGAGGGGGTAGCCAAAAACATTCAGTACTTC	CASSLGLRQGEGVAKNIQYF
TRBV6-5	TRBJ1-5	-	-	TGTGCCATCAGTTACTCAGACGGTGATCAGCCCCAGCATTTT	CAISYSDGDQPQHF
TRBV3-1/TRBV3-2	TRBJ1-2	-	-	TGTGCCAGCAGCCACATTCCCCAGGGGAACTATGGCTACACCTTC	CASSHIPQGNYGYTF
TRBV30	TRBJ1-2	-	TRBD1	TGTGCCTGGATTATCGACAGGGGCGGGGGCTACACCTTC	CAWIIDRGGGYTF
TRBV6-5	TRBJ1-2	-	-	TGTGCCAGCAGACTATCCCCTAACTTGGGCTATGGCTACACCTTC	CASRLSPNLGYGYTF
TRBV11-1	TRBJ2-7	-	-	TGTGCCAGCAGCTTATATTGGCACGAGCAGTACTTC	CASSLYWHEQYF
TRBV7-8	TRBJ1-4	-	-	TGTGCCAGCAGCATTAGTCGGGGGGTGTATAATGAAAAACTGTTTTTT	CASSISRGVYNEKLFF
TRBV5-3	TRBJ2-1	few	-	TGTGCCAGAAGCTTGAATTCCAACGCAGGGGGGGATGAGCAGTTCTTC	CARSLNSNAGGDEQFF
TRBV29-1	TRBJ2-2	-	-	TGCAGCGTTGAGTCTTGGGGGGCCGGGGAGCTGTTTTTT	CSVESWGAGELFF
TRBV2	TRBJ1-2	many	-	TGTGCCAGCAGTGTGATCTTGGAGGGCTATGGCTACACCTTC	CASSVILEGYGYTF
TRBV9	TRBJ2-4	-	TRBD1	TGTGCCAGCAGCGTAGAGGGCAGGGGGGCCAAAAACATTCAGTACTTC	CASSVEGRGAKNIQYF
TRBV7-8	TRBJ2-7	-	TRBD1	TGTGCCAGCAGCTTAGAGGACAGGGCCTACGAGCAGTACTTC	CASSLEDRAYEQYF
TRBV6-5	TRBJ1-2	-	-	TGTGCCAGCAGTTACGTCGGAAGGGGGGAGGGCTACACCTTC	CASSYVGRGEGYTF
TRBV2	TRBJ1-1	-	-	TGTGCCAGCAGTATAGAACGGGGGAACACTGAAGCTTTCTTT	CASSIERGNTEAFF
TRBV18	TRBJ2-3	-	-	TGTGCCAGCTCACCACGGTTCCCCCTCATCACAGATACGCAGTATTTT	CASSPRFPLITDTQYF
TRBV7-2	TRBJ1-2	-	TRBD1	TGTGCCAGCAGCTCTATGGGACAGGGGGCGGGTGGCTACACCTTC	CASSSMGQGAGGYTF
TRBV5-6	TRBJ1-5	-	-	TGTGCCAGCAGCTTAGGCCAGGGGTCTCGGCCCCAGCATTTT	CASSLGQGSRPQHF
TRBV16	TRBJ1-1	-	-	TGTGCCAGCAGCTTAACCGGGGGGAGCACTGAAGCTTTCTTT	CASSLTGGSTEAFF
TRBV7-2	TRBJ2-1	-	-	TGTGCCAGCAGCTCGAGATGGGGGAGCGATGAGCAGTTCTTC	CASSSRWGSDEQFF
TRBV5-1	TRBJ2-2	-	-	TGCGCCAGCAGCCCGTCAGGGACGGAGAGGGGGGAGCTGTTTTTT	CASSPSGTERGELFF
TRBV7-8	TRBJ1-5	-	-	TGTGCCAGCAGCTTAGATCGCAATCAGCCCCAGCATTTT	CASSLDRNQPQHF
TRBV7-2	TRBJ2-2	-	-	TGTGCCAGCAGCTTAAGTGCGGGACAGAGAAGCGGGGAGCTGTTTTTT	CASSLSAGQRSGELFF
TRBV12-5	TRBJ2-1	-	-	TGTGCTAGTGGTTTGGTACGGACCTACTACAATGAGCAGTTCTTC	CASGLVRTYYNEQFF
TRBV10-1	TRBJ1-5	-	-	TGCGCCAGCAGTGACAGCTATTATCAGCCCCAGCATTTT	CASSDSYYQPQHF
TRBV3-1/TRBV3-2	TRBJ1-1	-	-	TGTGCCAGCAGCCAAGATCCGATGAACACTGAAGCTTTCTTT	CASSQDPMNTEAFF
TRBV7-2	TRBJ2-7	-	-	TGTGCCAGCAGCTTAACGGCGGTTGCCTACGAGCAGTACTTC	CASSLTAVAYEQYF
TRBV6-5	TRBJ2-1	-	-	TGTGCCAGCAGTCGCAGGGTGAGGGCTTTAATTGAGCAGTTCTTC	CASSRRVRALIEQFF
TRBV18	TRBJ1-6	-	-	TGTGCCAGCTCCCCCTACGGTAATTCACCCCTCCACTTT	CASSPYGNSPLHF